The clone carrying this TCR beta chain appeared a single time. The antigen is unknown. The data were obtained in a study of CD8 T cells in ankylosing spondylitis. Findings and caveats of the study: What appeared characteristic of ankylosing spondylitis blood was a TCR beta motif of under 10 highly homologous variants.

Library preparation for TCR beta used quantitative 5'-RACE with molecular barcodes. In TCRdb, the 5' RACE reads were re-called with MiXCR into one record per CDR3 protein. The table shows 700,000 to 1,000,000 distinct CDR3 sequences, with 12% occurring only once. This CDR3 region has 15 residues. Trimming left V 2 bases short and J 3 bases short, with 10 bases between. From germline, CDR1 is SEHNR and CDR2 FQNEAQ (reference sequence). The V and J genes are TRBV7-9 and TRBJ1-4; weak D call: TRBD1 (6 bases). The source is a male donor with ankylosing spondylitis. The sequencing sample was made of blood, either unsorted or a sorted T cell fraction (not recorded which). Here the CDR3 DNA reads TGTGCCAGCAGCTTACAGGGACATGCTAATGAAAAACTGTTTTTT. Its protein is CASSLQGHANEKLFF.